This is a list of T cell receptor beta chains from one sample in a study of tumor-infiltrating lymphocytes in oesophageal squamous cell carcinoma. TCRdb called the PCR reads again in MiXCR, with one record for every CDR3 protein. The top ten clones hold roughly 23% of a sample with 23,000 or so distinct CDR3 sequences, 38% of them seen once. Sequenced input: esophageal tumor tissue. Receptors were obtained from a male donor with esophageal squamous cell carcinoma. CDR3s leave out the opening cysteine and the closing phenylalanine or tryptophan. Not every row has a clone size; where given, it reads once, few, many or a size class.

V gene,clone size,J gene,CDR3 protein
TRBV7-6,.,TRBJ2-7,ASSLGTHTYEQY
TRBV12-3/TRBV12-4,.,TRBJ2-3,ASSYVWDSTDTQY
TRBV7-3,many,TRBJ2-2,ASSLRGRGRGAGELF
TRBV29-1,.,TRBJ2-2,SAMGTAPGGELF
TRBV7-6,.,.,ASSLLQGAYEQY
TRBV5-1,many,.,ASSLGGLAGDYEQY
TRBV6-1,many,TRBJ2-7,ASSEIQSSYEQY
TRBV11-1,.,TRBJ2-1,ASSLNGRTDEQF
TRBV7-9,medium-sized,TRBJ2-3,ASSLLAGGGTDTQY
TRBV4-1,many,TRBJ2-1,ASSQGQGGNEQF
TRBV6-1,many,TRBJ2-5,ASGDSFGSPLH
TRBV14,many,TRBJ2-1,ASSPGRQGGIEQF
TRBV27,.,TRBJ2-1,ASSSGTRTNEQF
TRBV6-6,.,.,ASSYGETQY
TRBV7-8,.,TRBJ2-7,ASSKQGAGWAQY
TRBV20-1,.,TRBJ1-6,SAIYRDRLSSYNSPLH
TRBV20-1,few,TRBJ2-5,SARDWLAGTQETQY
TRBV18,.,TRBJ2-1,ASSPPMTSGNNEQF
TRBV7-5,.,TRBJ2-5,ISVPEAPLAGVRAVLR
TRBV28,many,TRBJ2-5,ASSSLTGVGETQY
TRBV7-2,medium-sized,TRBJ2-1,ASSLSGTSGGEQF
TRBV12-3/TRBV12-4,many,TRBJ1-6,ASSFQGDSPLH
TRBV7-6,.,TRBJ2-7,ASSSDTHEQY
TRBV6-2/TRBV6-3,.,TRBJ2-3,ASILSGTSASTDTQY
TRBV6-1,.,TRBJ2-3,ASSAVGALVDTQY
TRBV7-2,many,.,ASSKRGFGYT